This T cell receptor beta chain is from a study of T-cell memory formation after mild COVID-19. About this clonotype: What it binds is unknown.

Study observations and caveats: There were some responding clones in pre-infection memory, which suggested that cross-reactive memory had joined.

TCRdb re-called the 5' RACE reads with MiXCR, one entry per CDR3 protein. The data hold 450,000 or so distinct CDR3 sequences, with approximately 20% observed a single time. The CDR3 covers 20 residues. The germline V and J ends were trimmed by 6 bases and 2 bases, with 26 bases remaining between them. The clonotype originates from an adult woman who had mild COVID-19 (a few samples of this study predate the infection). Cell type and time point are not known. The sequencing input was PBMCs or a T cell subset sorted from them (not recorded which). This chain uses TRBV12-3 or TRBV12-4 with TRBJ2-6, with D perhaps TRBD2 (5 bases). Written as DNA, the CDR3 is TGTGCCAGCAGCTCTTCATCGGAGGCAGGTTGGTCACCTGGGGCCAACGTCCTGACTTTC. It yields the protein CASSSSSEAGWSPGANVLTF.